One sample yielded the 5 T cell receptor beta chains listed below, sequenced in a study of tumor and adjacent non-tumor tissue in lung cancer. This sample's RNA came from whole unsorted tissue. The normal lung tissue was taken more than 3 cm from the tumor edge. TCRbeta libraries were built with three rounds of nested PCR, modified from ARM-PCR. TCRdb re-called the multiplex PCR reads through MiXCR, storing one row per CDR3 protein. The sample shows 77,000 or so distinct CDR3 sequences, approximately 82% of them seen only once. Material for sequencing was distant non-tumor lung tissue. The receptors stem from a man between 65 and 85 years old with non-small cell lung cancer.

V and J are TRBV11-2 and TRBJ2-3; TRBD1 agrees at 7 bases. The CDR3 extends over 14 amino acids. CDR1 is SGHAT, CDR2 FQNNGV, per germline. Losses at the gene ends were 7 bases for V and 6 bases for J; bases not matched to a gene: 10. This CDR3 is CASNSTGSSDTQYF. The CDR3 DNA is TGTGCCAGCAACTCGACAGGGAGCTCGGATACGCAGTATTTT.

As concerns this clonotype: One end of the junction is discordant with germline, which a read error may explain. This chain links TRBV4-3 with TRBJ2-3; possible D gene TRBD2, 6 bases. The CDR3 is 17 amino acids. Germline lookup yields CDR1 LGHNA and CDR2 YSLEER. This CDR3 reads CASSQDGPNGRTDTHYF. CDR3 nucleotides: TGCGCCAGTAGCCAAGATGGGCCTAACGGGAGAACAGATACGCATTATTTT.

The V and J genes are TRBV30 and TRBJ1-1; D uncertain. V gave up 1 base and J gave up 4 bases, with 10 bases separating them. CDR1 GTSNPN and CDR2 SVGIG come from the germline V gene (reference sequence). The CDR3 length is 13 residues. The CDR3 is CAWSGRRGTEAFF. CDR3 nucleotide sequence: TGTGCCTGGAGTGGCAGGCGGGGCACTGAAGCTTTCTTT.

This chain connects TRBV7-6 to TRBJ1-3; 9 nucleotides agree with TRBD1. Germline trimming cut 7 bases from V and 3 bases from J; bases unmatched to any gene: 7. The V gene's germline CDR1 is SGHVS and CDR2 FNYEAQ. The CDR3 totals 15 residues. The CDR3 DNA is TGTGCCAGCAAGGGGGGGACAGGGATTGGAAACACCATATATTTT. Translated, it gives CASKGGTGIGNTIYF.

This chain connects TRBV12-3 or TRBV12-4 to TRBJ1-1, with no clear D. This CDR3 region has 12 residues. The CDR3 here is CVSSGSPTEAFF. The DNA of the CDR3 is TGTGTTAGCAGCGGTTCCCCGACTGAAGCTTTCTTT.